This T cell receptor (beta chain) was recovered during a study of T cell responses to AZD1222 COVID-19 vaccine. About the research overall: Pooling was applied to second doses at about 4 or about 12 weeks. General observations from the study: Among vaccine-associated CD4 TCRs, coverage spanned spike, with dominance at 160-218 and 743-854.

In the case of this clone: What it recognizes is unknown.

Per germline, CDR1 SGDLS and CDR2 YYNGEE. V dropped 0 bases and J dropped 0 bases, with 15 bases sitting between them. The CDR3 totals 18 residues. Profiling relied on immunoSEQ multiplex PCR, and the TCRdb table lists in-frame clones only, not all of them. Counted here are around 120,000 clones, 85% to 90% occurring once; the ten biggest clones make up 4% to 4.5%. The chain joins TRBV9 to TRBJ1-4, with D unclear. The specimen was peripheral blood, collected on day 0 of AZD1222 vaccination. This TCR was recovered from an adult in good health. The CDR3 loop is CASSVAAAGPATNEKLFF. The CDR3 DNA is TGTGCCAGCAGCGTAGCGGCGGCAGGCCCTGCAACTAATGAAAAACTGTTTTTT.